Listed below are T cell receptor beta chains from one sample, sequenced in a study of blood T cell repertoires in COVID-19. Clones were sequenced by immunoSEQ multiplex PCR, and TCRdb holds only the in-frame ones, with some missing. The table shows about 350,000 clones, with about 90% occurring only once. Sequences were obtained from peripheral blood. The receptor source for this set is a woman younger than 35 who had recovered from COVID-19. Both conserved end residues are part of each CDR3. A D gene is named only where the DNA matches it firmly. Size tells how often a clone was seen (once, few, many) or the class of an expanded clone, and some rows leave it out.

J: TRBJ1-3; V: TRBV5-4; length: 15; D: -; size: few; CDR3: CASSLDSTGGNTIYF; DNA: TGTGCCAGCAGCTTGGACTCCACAGGAGGAAACACCATATATTTT
J: TRBJ1-2; V: TRBV7-9; length: 13; D: -; size: -; CDR3: CASSPRGPYGYTF; DNA: TGTGCCAGCAGCCCCAGGGGACCCTATGGCTACACCTTC
J: TRBJ2-5; V: TRBV6-1; length: 16; D: TRBD1; size: -; CDR3: CASSEYMGQVRETQYF; DNA: TGTGCCAGCAGTGAATATATGGGACAGGTCAGGGAGACCCAGTACTTC
J: TRBJ2-4; V: TRBV3-1/TRBV3-2; length: 15; D: -; size: -; CDR3: CASSPRGVAKNIQYF; DNA: TGTGCCAGCAGCCCCAGGGGGGTGGCCAAAAACATTCAGTACTTC
J: TRBJ1-1; V: TRBV29-1; length: 13; D: -; size: -; CDR3: CSPQGSRNTEAFF; DNA: TGCAGCCCTCAGGGTAGCAGGAACACTGAAGCTTTCTTT
J: TRBJ2-1; V: TRBV29-1; length: 15; D: TRBD2; size: -; CDR3: CSVGEASGAYNEQFF; DNA: TGCAGCGTTGGGGAGGCTAGCGGGGCGTACAATGAGCAGTTCTTC
J: TRBJ2-5; V: TRBV21-1; length: 15; D: -; size: -; CDR3: CASPYPETGEETQYF; DNA: TGTGCCAGCCCTTACCCGGAGACAGGGGAAGAGACCCAGTACTTC
J: TRBJ2-4; V: TRBV19; length: 14; D: -; size: -; CDR3: CASSHSVAKNIQYF; DNA: TGTGCCAGTAGTCACAGTGTGGCCAAAAACATTCAGTACTTC
J: TRBJ1-1; V: TRBV10-3; length: 14; D: TRBD1; size: -; CDR3: CAITLGQGGTEAFF; DNA: TGTGCCATCACCCTAGGACAGGGGGGCACTGAAGCTTTCTTT
J: TRBJ1-1; V: TRBV10-3; length: 15; D: -; size: -; CDR3: CAISGTDRMDTEAFF; DNA: TGTGCCATCAGTGGGACGGACAGAATGGACACTGAAGCTTTCTTT
J: TRBJ2-2; V: TRBV4-3; length: 16; D: -; size: once; CDR3: CASSQDPGHNTGELFF; DNA: TGCGCCAGCAGCCAAGATCCGGGACACAACACCGGGGAGCTGTTTTTT
J: TRBJ1-3; V: TRBV14; length: 16; D: TRBD1; size: -; CDR3: CASSQGQGVPGNTIYF; DNA: TGTGCCAGCAGCCAAGGACAGGGGGTCCCTGGAAACACCATATATTTT
J: TRBJ1-4; V: TRBV15; length: 14; D: TRBD1; size: -; CDR3: CATSIGTGNEKLFF; DNA: TGTGCCACCAGCATCGGGACAGGAAATGAAAAACTGTTTTTT